This T cell receptor (beta chain) originates from a study of cytotoxic CD8 clonotypes in ibrutinib-treated CLL. Generated by immunoSEQ multiplex PCR, the TCRdb table keeps only in-frame clones and is missing some. This table holds about 130,000 clones, about 79% found once. V dropped 4 bases and J dropped 0 bases, with 10 bases sitting between them. The length of the CDR3 is 15 residues. Germline values: CDR1 SEHNR, CDR2 FQNEAQ (reference sequence). The chain carries TRBV7-9 and TRBJ2-1; no reliable D call. Sequenced here: PBMCs, sampled after 12 months of ibrutinib treatment. The TCR was taken from a human donor with chronic lymphocytic leukemia. The CDR3 DNA sequence: TGTGCCAGCAGCTCAAGGTCGCACTCCTACAATGAGCAGTTCTTC. Translation: CASSSRSHSYNEQFF. The whole variable domain, remainder taken from reference TRBV7-9 and TRBJ2-1, is DTGVSQNPRHKITKRGQNVTFRCDPISEHNRLYWYRQTLGQGPEFLTYFQNEAQLEKSRLLSDRFSAERPKGSFSTLEIQRTEQGDSAMYLCASSSRSHSYNEQFFGPGTRLTVL.